This T cell receptor (beta chain) was observed in a study of T cells in Graves' hyperthyroidism and ophthalmopathy. CDR1 and CDR2 (germline): MNHEY, SVGEGT. Losses at the gene ends were 5 bases for V and 1 base for J; bases not matched to a gene: 13. The CDR3 sequence is 18 residues long. It was RNA transcripts that yielded the amplified TCR beta CDR3 regions. First-round RT-PCR targeting the TCR CDR3 was performed with the HTBI primer set. Each CDR3 protein is one row after TCRdb ran MiXCR on the multiplex PCR reads. The sample shows fewer than 450,000 distinct CDR3 sequences, 17% of them seen only once. This clonotype has just a few counts. This sequence may be a read error, since a much larger clone differs from it by one base.

This TCR derives from a woman in her 30s with Graves' hyperthyroidism that later progressed to Graves' ophthalmopathy. The rearrangement joins TRBV6-2 or TRBV6-3 to TRBJ1-5; 8 bases line up with TRBD1. The sequencing input was blood. In nucleotides, the CDR3 is TGTGCCAGCAGTGGCGACTCCAGGGGGCAAGGCAGCAATCAGCCCCAGCATTTT. Translated: CASSGDSRGQGSNQPQHF.